This T cell receptor (beta chain) was sequenced for a study of cytomegalovirus exposure and HLA in healthy donors. On the study more broadly: Among the 300 to 500 genotyped donors, around 81% were placed in the Caucasian-associated ancestry cluster. General study points: Reports credit the classifier with highly specific, highly sensitive diagnosis of cytomegalovirus status.

The germline gives CDR1 MGHRA, CDR2 YSYEKL. V was cut by 1 base and J by 8 bases, with 11 bases left in between. The CDR3 consists of 13 residues. Both 60 Vbeta primers and 13 Jbeta primers went into the PCR. Sequencing was performed with immunoSEQ multiplex PCR; in TCRdb, only in-frame clones are kept and a portion is missing. The sample has about 64,000 clones; over 75% are singletons. For this clone: Its matching antigen is unknown.

This cohort consisted of healthy bone marrow donors. The sample consisted of PBMCs. This TCR came from a male donor in good health and CMV-seropositive. The chain links TRBV4-1 to TRBJ1-2, with a weak D call TRBD1 (6 bases). The CDR3 is CASSQGNREGYTF. The CDR3 DNA reads as TGCGCCAGCAGCCAAGGCAACAGGGAAGGCTACACCTTC.